This T cell receptor beta chain is drawn from a study of PD-L1 blockade in urothelial cancer. This table comes from immunoSEQ multiplex PCR, and its TCRdb copy is limited to in-frame clones, with some not included. The repertoire holds roughly 30,000 clones, approximately 87% seen once, with approximately 14% in the top ten. Germline CDR1 is SGHNT and CDR2 is YYREEE (reference sequence). With 4 bases clipped from V and 2 bases from J, the junction kept 4 bases outside the gene matches. The CDR3 length is 16 residues. Time point in this sample: pretreatment peripheral blood. The chain employs TRBV5-4 and TRBJ2-7; 15 positions agree with TRBD2. The sample consisted of PBMCs, taken around atezolizumab (anti-PD-L1) treatment. The sequence was collected from a man aged 60 to 75 with urothelial cancer. CDR3 in amino acids: CASSAGLAGGAYEQYF. The CDR3 DNA reads as TGTGCCAGCAGCGCCGGACTAGCGGGAGGGGCCTACGAGCAGTACTTC. Variable domain in full (rest from reference TRBV5-4 and TRBJ2-7): ETGVTQSPTHLIKTRGQQVTLRCSSQSGHNTVSWYQQALGQGPQFIFQYYREEENGRGNFPPRFSGLQFPNYSSELNVNALELDDSALYLCASSAGLAGGAYEQYFGPGTRLTVT.